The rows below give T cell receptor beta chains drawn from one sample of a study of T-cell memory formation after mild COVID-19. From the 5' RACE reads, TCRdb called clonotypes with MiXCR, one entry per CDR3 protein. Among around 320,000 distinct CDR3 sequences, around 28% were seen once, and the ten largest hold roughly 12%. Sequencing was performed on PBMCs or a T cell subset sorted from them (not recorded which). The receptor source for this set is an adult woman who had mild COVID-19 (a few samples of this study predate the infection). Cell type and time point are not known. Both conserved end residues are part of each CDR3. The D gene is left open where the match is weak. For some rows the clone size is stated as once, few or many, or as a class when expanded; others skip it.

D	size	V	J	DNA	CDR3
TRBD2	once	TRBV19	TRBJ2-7	TGTGCCAGTAGTATAGATCCCCCCAACATAGCGGGGGATTCCGAGCAGTACTTC	CASSIDPPNIAGDSEQYF
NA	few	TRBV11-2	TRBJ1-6	TGTGCCAGCAGCTTAGGAGACCGGGATAATTCACCCCTCCACTTT	CASSLGDRDNSPLHF
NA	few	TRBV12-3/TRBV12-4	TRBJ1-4	TGTGCCAGCAGTTTAGGGAGGTTTACGGAAAAACTGTTTTTT	CASSLGRFTEKLFF
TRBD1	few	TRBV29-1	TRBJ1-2	TGCAGCGCGCCACAGGGGGAACACTATGGCTACACCTTC	CSAPQGEHYGYTF
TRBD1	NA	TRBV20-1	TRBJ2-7	TGCAGTGCTAGAGATCGGGACAGGGGACTCTACGAGCAGTACTTC	CSARDRDRGLYEQYF
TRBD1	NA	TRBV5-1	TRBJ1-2	TGCGCCAGCAGGCAAGGGACAGTAGCTAACTATGGCTACACCTTC	CASRQGTVANYGYTF
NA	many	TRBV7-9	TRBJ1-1	TGTGCCAGCAGCCCGATACGCAACACTGAAGCTTTCTTT	CASSPIRNTEAFF
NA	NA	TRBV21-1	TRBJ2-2	TGTGCCAGCAGCAAAGGTGGGAGTAACACCGGGGAGCTGTTTTTT	CASSKGGSNTGELFF
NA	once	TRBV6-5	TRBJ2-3	TGTGCCAGCAGTTATACCCCTGGACTGCACACAGATACGCAGTATTTT	CASSYTPGLHTDTQYF
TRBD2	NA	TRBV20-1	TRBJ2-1	TGCAGTGCTAGCCCTAGCGGGAGGGAAGCGCAGTTCTTC	CSASPSGREAQFF
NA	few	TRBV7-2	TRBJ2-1	TGTGCCAGCAGCGAGCAGGGGGGGTTAGTCCATGAGCAGTTCTTC	CASSEQGGLVHEQFF
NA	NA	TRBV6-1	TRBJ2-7	TGTGCCAGCAGTGAAGGGCAGGGTAGCTACGAGCAGTACTTC	CASSEGQGSYEQYF
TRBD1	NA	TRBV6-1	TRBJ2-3	TGTGCCAGCAGTACCGGGACAGGGGGCACAGATACGCAGTATTTT	CASSTGTGGTDTQYF
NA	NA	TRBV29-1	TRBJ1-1	TGCAGCGCCTACAGTTCGTTAATGAACACTGAAGCTTTCTTT	CSAYSSLMNTEAFF
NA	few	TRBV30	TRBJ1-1	TGTGCCTGGAGTGTACGGAACACTGAAGCTTTCTTT	CAWSVRNTEAFF
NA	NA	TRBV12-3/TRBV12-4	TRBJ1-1	TGTGCCAGCAGTTTGCCAGAGATGAACACTGAAGCTTTCTTT	CASSLPEMNTEAFF
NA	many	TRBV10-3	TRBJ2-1	TGTGCCATCCGGAGGGACTCTTCAGGGGATGAGCAGTTCTTC	CAIRRDSSGDEQFF
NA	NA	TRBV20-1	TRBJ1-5	TGCAGTGCTACCCGGGGTCTCGGAGGATATAATCAGCCCCAGCATTTT	CSATRGLGGYNQPQHF
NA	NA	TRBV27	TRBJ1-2	TGTGCCAGCAGGGGAGGAGCTAACTATGGCTACACCTTC	CASRGGANYGYTF
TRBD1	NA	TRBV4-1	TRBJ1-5	TGCGCCAGCAGCCAAGCGTCGACAGGGAAGGATAGCAATCAGCCCCAGCATTTT	CASSQASTGKDSNQPQHF
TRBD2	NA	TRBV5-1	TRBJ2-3	TGCGCCAGCAGCCCTGGGACTAGCGGGGGGGCCGGGAATACGCAGTATTTT	CASSPGTSGGAGNTQYF
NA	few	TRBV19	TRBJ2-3	TGTGCCAGTAGTATCCGGGGGGCCAGGGCAGATACGCAGTATTTT	CASSIRGARADTQYF
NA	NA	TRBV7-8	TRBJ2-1	TGTGCCAGCAGCTTTTCAGGGGCGGGGAACAATGAGCAGTTCTTC	CASSFSGAGNNEQFF
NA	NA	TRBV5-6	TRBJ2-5	TGTGCCAGCAGCTTCGGGGCATTTAGCACCAAAGAGACCCAGTACTTC	CASSFGAFSTKETQYF
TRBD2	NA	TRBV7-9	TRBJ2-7	TGTGCCAGCAGCTTAGGGGCGCTAGCGGGATCAGAGGAGCAGTACTTC	CASSLGALAGSEEQYF
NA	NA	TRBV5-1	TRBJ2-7	TGCGCCAGCAGCTCCTCGGACGGCGGCGGGGACGAGCAGTACTTC	CASSSSDGGGDEQYF
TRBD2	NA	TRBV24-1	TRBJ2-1	TGTGCCACCAGTGATTCGGGGACTAGCGGGAGTAATGAGCAGTTCTTC	CATSDSGTSGSNEQFF
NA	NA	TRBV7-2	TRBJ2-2	TGTGCCAGCAGCCGTAGCGCGGGCAACACCGGGGAGCTGTTTTTT	CASSRSAGNTGELFF
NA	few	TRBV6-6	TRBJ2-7	TGTGCCAGCAGTTACATCATCGGGGGTTACGAGCAGTACTTC	CASSYIIGGYEQYF
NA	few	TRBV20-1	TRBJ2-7	TGCAGTGCTAGAATCAACTATGGGGCCTCCGAGCAGTACTTC	CSARINYGASEQYF
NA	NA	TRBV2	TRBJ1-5	TGTGCCAGCAGCACCCAAGGGTCGGGTCAGCCCCAGCATTTT	CASSTQGSGQPQHF
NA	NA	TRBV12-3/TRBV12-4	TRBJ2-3	TGTGCCAGCAGTTTCCCGCAGGGGAGCACAGATACGCAGTATTTT	CASSFPQGSTDTQYF
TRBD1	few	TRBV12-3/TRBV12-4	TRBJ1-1	TGTGCCAGCAGTTCCTATCTGGGACAGATGAACACTGAAGCTTTCTTT	CASSSYLGQMNTEAFF
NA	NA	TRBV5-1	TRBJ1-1	TGCGCCAGCAGCTTGCCCCCTACAGGACTCCCGAACACTGAAGCTTTCTTT	CASSLPPTGLPNTEAFF
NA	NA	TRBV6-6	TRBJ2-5	TGTGCCAGCAAGAACAGGCAAGAGACCCAGTACTTC	CASKNRQETQYF
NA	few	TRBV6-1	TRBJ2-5	TGTGCCAGCAGCGTAGCCGGGACTGGCCAAGAGACCCAGTACTTC	CASSVAGTGQETQYF
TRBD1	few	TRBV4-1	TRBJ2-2	TGCGCCAGCAGCCAATGGACAGGGAACACCGGGGAGCTGTTTTTT	CASSQWTGNTGELFF
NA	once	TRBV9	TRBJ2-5	TGTGCCAGCAGCGTCGCTGAAATGGGGGGCGAAGAGACCCAGTACTTC	CASSVAEMGGEETQYF
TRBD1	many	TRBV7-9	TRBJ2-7	TGTGCCAGCAGTCGGGACAGGGTTCCCTACGAGCAGTACTTC	CASSRDRVPYEQYF
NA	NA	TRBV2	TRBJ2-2	TGTGCCTCTTCGCGAGGGTTCCACACCGGGGAGCTGTTTTTT	CASSRGFHTGELFF
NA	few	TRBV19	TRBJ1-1	TGTGCCAGTTGGTCCGGAATCGGCACTGAAGCTTTCTTT	CASWSGIGTEAFF
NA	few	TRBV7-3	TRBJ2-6	TGTGCCAGCAGCCGCGCAGCAGGGAACTCTGGGGCCAACGTCCTGACTTTC	CASSRAAGNSGANVLTF
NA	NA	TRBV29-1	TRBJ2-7	TGCAGCGTTGAGGCTAACTCCTACGAGCAGTACTTC	CSVEANSYEQYF
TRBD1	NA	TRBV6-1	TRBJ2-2	TGTGCCAGCAGTGACTTACAGGGGGCCGGGGAGCTGTTTTTT	CASSDLQGAGELFF
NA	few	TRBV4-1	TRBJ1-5	TGCGCCAGCAGCCAGCACTACGATCAGCCCCAGCATTTT	CASSQHYDQPQHF
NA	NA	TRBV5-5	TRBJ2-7	TGTGCCAGCAGCTTGGGTGGGTTGCGGGACGGGTCCTACGAGCAGTACTTC	CASSLGGLRDGSYEQYF
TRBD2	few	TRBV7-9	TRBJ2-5	TGTGCCAGCAGAACTACTAGCGGGGGGCCATCAAGGGAGACCCAGTACTTC	CASRTTSGGPSRETQYF